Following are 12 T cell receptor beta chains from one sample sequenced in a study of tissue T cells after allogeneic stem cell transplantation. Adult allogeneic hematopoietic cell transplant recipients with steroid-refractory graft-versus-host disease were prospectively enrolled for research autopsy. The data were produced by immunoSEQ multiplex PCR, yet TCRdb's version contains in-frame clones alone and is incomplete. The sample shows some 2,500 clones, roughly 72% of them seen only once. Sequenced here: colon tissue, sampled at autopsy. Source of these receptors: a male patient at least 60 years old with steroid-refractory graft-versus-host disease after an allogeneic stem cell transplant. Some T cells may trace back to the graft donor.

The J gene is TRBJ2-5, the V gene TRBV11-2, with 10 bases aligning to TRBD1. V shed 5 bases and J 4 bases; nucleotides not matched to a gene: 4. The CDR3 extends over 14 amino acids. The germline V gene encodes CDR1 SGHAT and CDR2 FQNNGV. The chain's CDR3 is CASSQDRGSETQYF. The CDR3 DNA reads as TGTGCCAGCAGCCAGGACAGGGGGTCAGAGACCCAGTACTTC. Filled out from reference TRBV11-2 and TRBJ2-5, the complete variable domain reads EAGVAQSPRYKIIEKRQSVAFWCNPISGHATLYWYQQILGQGPKLLIQFQNNGVVDDSQLPKDRFSAERLKGVDSTLKIQPAKLEDSAVYLCASSQDRGSETQYFGPGTRLLVL.

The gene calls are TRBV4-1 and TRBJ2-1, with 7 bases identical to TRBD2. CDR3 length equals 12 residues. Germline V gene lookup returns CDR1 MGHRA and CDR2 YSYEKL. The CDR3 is CATLAANNEQFF. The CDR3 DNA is TGCGCAACCCTAGCGGCTAACAATGAGCAGTTCTTC.

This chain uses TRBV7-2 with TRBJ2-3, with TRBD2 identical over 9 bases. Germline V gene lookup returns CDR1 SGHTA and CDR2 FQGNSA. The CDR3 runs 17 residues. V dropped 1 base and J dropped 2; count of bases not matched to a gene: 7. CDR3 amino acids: CASSLVVAGDTTDTQYF. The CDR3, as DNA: TGTGCCAGCAGCTTAGTTGTAGCGGGGGACACCACAGATACGCAGTATTTT.

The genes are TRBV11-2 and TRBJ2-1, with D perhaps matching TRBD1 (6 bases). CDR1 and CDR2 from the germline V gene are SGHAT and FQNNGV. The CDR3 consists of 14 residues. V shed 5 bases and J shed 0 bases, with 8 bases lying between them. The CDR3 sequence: CASSPQGSYNEQFF. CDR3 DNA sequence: TGTGCCAGCAGCCCACAGGGCTCCTACAATGAGCAGTTCTTC.

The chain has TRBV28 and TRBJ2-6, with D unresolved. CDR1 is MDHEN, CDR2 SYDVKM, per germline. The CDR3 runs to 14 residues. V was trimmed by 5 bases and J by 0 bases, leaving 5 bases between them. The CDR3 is CASSELSGANVLTF. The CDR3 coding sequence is TGTGCCAGCAGTGAGCTCTCTGGGGCCAACGTCCTGACTTTC.

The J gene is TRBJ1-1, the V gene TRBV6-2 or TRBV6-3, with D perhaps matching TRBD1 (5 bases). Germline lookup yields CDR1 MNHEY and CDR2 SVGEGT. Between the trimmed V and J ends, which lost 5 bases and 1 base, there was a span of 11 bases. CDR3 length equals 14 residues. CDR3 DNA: TGTGCCAGCAGTAGGGACGTTGGGAACACTGAAGCTTTCTTT. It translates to CASSRDVGNTEAFF.

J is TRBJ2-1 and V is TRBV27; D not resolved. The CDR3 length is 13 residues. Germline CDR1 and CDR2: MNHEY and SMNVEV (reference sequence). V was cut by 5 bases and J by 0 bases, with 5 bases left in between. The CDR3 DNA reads TGTGCCAGCAGTCCCCTCTCCTACAATGAGCAGTTCTTC. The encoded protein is CASSPLSYNEQFF.

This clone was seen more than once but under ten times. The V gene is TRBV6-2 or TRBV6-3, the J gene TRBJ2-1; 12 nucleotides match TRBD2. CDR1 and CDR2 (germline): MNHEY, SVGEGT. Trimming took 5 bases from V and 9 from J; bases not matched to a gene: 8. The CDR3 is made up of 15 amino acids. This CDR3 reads CASSQWTSGATEQFF. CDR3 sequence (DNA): TGTGCCAGCAGTCAATGGACTAGCGGGGCAACTGAGCAGTTCTTC.

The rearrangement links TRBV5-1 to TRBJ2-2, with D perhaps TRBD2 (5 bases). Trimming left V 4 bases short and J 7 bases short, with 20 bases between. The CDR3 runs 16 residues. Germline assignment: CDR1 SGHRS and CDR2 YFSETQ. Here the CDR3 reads CASSHSSGSSGGELFF. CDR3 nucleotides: TGCGCCAGCAGCCACTCATCGGGGAGTTCGGGCGGGGAGCTGTTTTTT.

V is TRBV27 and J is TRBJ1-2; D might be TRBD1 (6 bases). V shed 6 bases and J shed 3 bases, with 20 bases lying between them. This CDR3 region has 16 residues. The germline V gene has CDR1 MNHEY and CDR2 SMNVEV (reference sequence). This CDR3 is CASSPKSPDSHYGYTF. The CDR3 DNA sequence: TGTGCCAGCAGCCCTAAGAGCCCGGACAGCCACTATGGCTACACCTTC.

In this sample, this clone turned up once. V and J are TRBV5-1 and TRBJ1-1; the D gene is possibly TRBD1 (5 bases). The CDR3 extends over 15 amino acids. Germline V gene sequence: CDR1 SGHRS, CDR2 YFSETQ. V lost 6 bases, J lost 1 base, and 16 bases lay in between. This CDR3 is CASTRQLGTNTEAFF. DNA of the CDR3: TGCGCCAGCACACGACAGCTTGGTACGAACACTGAAGCTTTCTTT. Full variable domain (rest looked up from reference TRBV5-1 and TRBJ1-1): KAGVTQTPRYLIKTRGQQVTLSCSPISGHRSVSWYQQTPGQGLQFLFEYFSETQRNKGNFPGRFSGRQFSNSRSEMNVSTLELGDSALYLCASTRQLGTNTEAFFGQGTRLTVV.

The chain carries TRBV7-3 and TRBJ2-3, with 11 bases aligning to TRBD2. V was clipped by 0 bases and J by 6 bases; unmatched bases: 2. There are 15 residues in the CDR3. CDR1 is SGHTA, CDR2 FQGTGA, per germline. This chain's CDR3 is CASSLTSGGEDTQYF. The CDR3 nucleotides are TGTGCCAGCAGCTTAACTAGCGGGGGGGAGGATACGCAGTATTTT.